This T cell receptor beta chain comes out of a study of blood T cells in healthy people across ages. A note on this clonotype: Its target is not known.

A J-beta primer mix and a sample-barcoded 5' primer were used in a second PCR of roughly 6 to 11 cycles. TCRdb re-called the 5' RACE reads with MiXCR, one entry per CDR3 protein. This table holds some 800,000 distinct CDR3 sequences, around 42% found once. Study conclusions and caveats: When one million T cells were used, diversity estimates were thought to be underestimates.

This sequence originates from a man between 60 and 75 years old in good health. The material sequenced was blood.

CDR3: CASSVETGTSTDTQYF. CDR3 nucleotide sequence: TGTGCCAGCAGCGTAGAGACGGGTACAAGCACAGATACGCAGTATTTT. The rearrangement links TRBV9 to TRBJ2-3; D not certain. Deletions cut 0 bases from V and 0 bases from J, with 11 bases between. In germline, CDR1 is SGDLS, CDR2 YYNGEE. The CDR3 is 16 residues long.